One and the same sample provided the 8 T cell receptor beta chains below, sequenced in a study of T cell responses to AZD1222 COVID-19 vaccine. The assay was immunoSEQ multiplex PCR, and TCRdb's table has in-frame clones only and misses some. The sample includes some 200,000 clones, 80% to 95% of them seen just once. The sample consisted of peripheral blood, taken on day 0 of AZD1222 vaccination. These receptors were collected from an adult in good health.

This sequence joins TRBV7-6 and TRBJ2-1, with 11 bases aligning to TRBD2. In germline, CDR1 is SGHVS, CDR2 FNYEAQ. V gave up 5 bases and J gave up 6 bases; unmatched junction bases: 9. CDR3 length: 16 amino acids. The CDR3 DNA sequence: TGTGCCAGCAGCCACCTGACTAGCGGGATTGTCAATGAGCAGTTCTTC. Translated, it gives CASSHLTSGIVNEQFF.

V and J are TRBV6-1 and TRBJ1-1; D call uncertain. The CDR3 loop spans 13 amino acids. Germline V gene sequence: CDR1 MNHNS, CDR2 SASEGT. Trimming stripped 2 bases from V and 5 bases from J, with 9 bases between. CDR3 nucleotides: TGTGCCAGCAGTGAAATTACCAGGACTGAAGCTTTCTTT. Translating it yields CASSEITRTEAFF.

The J gene is TRBJ2-1, the V gene TRBV28, with 8 nucleotides matching TRBD2. The CDR3 is made up of 11 amino acids. V dropped 10 bases and J dropped 12; count of bases not matched to a gene: 8. Germline V CDR1 and CDR2: MDHEN, SYDVKM. The CDR3 is CAIPRGGRQFF. The DNA for the CDR3 is TGTGCCATCCCCCGGGGGGGTCGGCAGTTCTTC.

CDR3 nucleotide sequence: TGCAGCGTTGAAGAAAGGGGAGGGACCTATGGCTACACCTTC. The encoded protein is CSVEERGGTYGYTF. V usage is TRBV29-1 and J usage is TRBJ1-2; D may be TRBD1 (5 bases). Trimming pared 0 bases from V and 4 bases from J, leaving 12 bases between. This CDR3 has 14 amino acids. Germline-derived CDR1 and CDR2 are SQVTM and ANQGSEA.

Only a few counts were recorded for this clone. V and J are TRBV5-6 and TRBJ1-1; D call uncertain. Trimming removed 1 base from V and 0 bases from J, with 10 bases in between. Germline V gene lookup returns CDR1 SGHDT and CDR2 YYEEEE. The CDR3 contains 15 residues. The CDR3 DNA follows: TGTGCCAGCAGCTTGTTGGGCAGCATGAACACTGAAGCTTTCTTT. Its protein is CASSLLGSMNTEAFF.

This chain joins TRBV9 and TRBJ1-2; TRBD1 is a possible D gene (6 bases). V was pared by 0 bases and J by 2 bases, with 8 bases between. This CDR3 comprises 14 residues. Germline V gene data show CDR1 as SGDLS and CDR2 as YYNGEE. The CDR3 spells CASSVGQGNYGYTF. CDR3 in DNA: TGTGCCAGCAGCGTAGGCCAGGGGAACTATGGCTACACCTTC.

Notes on this clone: This may be a read error: a much more frequent sequence differs by one nucleotide. The same CDR3 is also encoded by other DNA sequences in this sample. The chain carries TRBV7-9 and TRBJ2-1; no definite D call. Germline V gives CDR1 SEHNR, CDR2 FQNEAQ (reference sequence). This CDR3 is built from 14 residues. The V gene lost 2 bases and the J gene lost 0 bases, with 5 bases spanning the gap. CDR3 nucleotide sequence: TGTGCCAGCAGCTTATTGAGCTCCTACAATGAGCAGTTCTTC. Protein sequence: CASSLLSSYNEQFF.

This clone was picked up one time. The chain carries TRBV4-2 and TRBJ1-1; TRBD1 might be the D (5 bases). The CDR3 length is 15 residues. V shed 3 bases and J shed 2 bases, with 13 bases lying between them. CDR1 is LGHNA, CDR2 YNFKEQ, per germline. Here the CDR3 reads CASSQGERINTEAFF. The CDR3, as DNA: TGTGCCAGCAGCCAGGGGGAGCGAATAAACACTGAAGCTTTCTTT.